The text below deals with one TCR beta chain. Its antigen remains unidentified. Trimming removed 9 bases from V and 3 bases from J, with 16 bases in between. Looked up from germline, CDR1 is MNHEY and CDR2 is SVGEGT. The CDR3 is made up of 14 amino acids. Sample-barcoded 5' priming and a J-beta primer mix drove a second PCR of about 6 to 12 cycles. The study obtained at least 2.5 million CDR3-containing paired-end reads from every sample. TCRdb reprocessed the 5' RACE reads with MiXCR, giving one entry per CDR3 protein. There are some 940,000 distinct CDR3 sequences in the sample; 25% to 30% occur only once, and 9.5% to 13% lies in the top ten. The data originate from a study of blood T cells in healthy people across ages. Regarding the study as a whole: Aged donors had fewer naive CD4+ cells and lower diversity than long-lived donors. Roughly linearly, TCR beta diversity per million T cells fell as age increased.

These same data were also listed under a study on T cells of mothers and their children.

The sample consisted of blood. The origin of this receptor is a woman aged 40 to 50 in good health. The chain uses TRBV6-2 or TRBV6-3 and TRBJ2-3; perhaps TRBD2 as D (6 bases). The CDR3 sequence is CASLRRTKTDTQYF. The CDR3 DNA sequence: TGTGCCAGTCTCCGTCGGACTAAGACAGATACGCAGTATTTT.